The next 27 T cell receptor beta chains were all read from a single sample in a study of T cells in Graves' hyperthyroidism and ophthalmopathy. Amplification of TCR beta CDR3 regions used RNA as the template. Researchers ran a first-round RT-PCR on the TCR CDR3 using the HTBI primer set. Using its own MiXCR run on the multiplex PCR reads, TCRdb lists one record per CDR3 protein. The table shows more than 500,000 distinct CDR3 sequences, with 46% occurring only once. Sequences were obtained from peripheral blood or thyroid tissue (not recorded which). These receptors were collected from an adult woman with Graves' disease, either hyperthyroidism or ophthalmopathy (not recorded which).

With respect to this clonotype: This may come from a read error, since a much larger clone is one base off. V gene TRBV9 combines with J gene TRBJ2-7; 13 bases map to TRBD2. CDR3 size: 15 residues. Losses at the gene ends were 4 bases for V and 6 bases for J; bases not matched to a gene: 7. Per germline, CDR1 SGDLS and CDR2 YYNGEE. Written as DNA, the CDR3 is TGTGCCAGCAGCAAGGGGACTAGCGGGATCTGCGAGCAGTACTTC. It specifies CASSKGTSGICEQYF. The whole variable domain, filled in from reference TRBV9 and TRBJ2-7, reads DSGVTQTPKHLITATGQRVTLRCSPRSGDLSVYWYQQSLDQGLQFLIQYYNGEERAKGNILERFSAQQFPDLHSELNLSSLELGDSALYFCASSKGTSGICEQYFGPGTRLTVT.

This clonotype showed up just a few times. The V and J genes are TRBV25-1 and TRBJ1-2; D is unresolved. There are 14 residues in the CDR3. V lost 1 base and J lost 6, with 12 bases in between. In germline, CDR1 is MGHDK, CDR2 SYGVNS. For the CDR3, the DNA is TGTGCCAGCAGTGAATTCATAGGGATCGATGGCTACACCTTC. Amino acid sequence: CASSEFIGIDGYTF.

This clonotype appeared many times. The rearrangement joins TRBV29-1 to TRBJ2-7, with 10 bases lining up with TRBD2. V shed 6 bases and J 5 bases; nucleotides not matched to a gene: 10. Germline assignment: CDR1 SQVTM and CDR2 ANQGSEA. The CDR3 length is 14 residues. This CDR3 reads CSVASLAGRNEQYF. As DNA, the CDR3 is TGCAGCGTCGCCTCACTAGCGGGGAGGAACGAGCAGTACTTC.

The chain employs TRBV5-1 and TRBJ1-2; D unresolved. The CDR3 runs to 14 residues. Between the trimmed V and J ends, which lost 2 bases and 0 bases, there was a span of 8 bases. CDR1 and CDR2 from the germline V gene are SGHRS and YFSETQ. The CDR3 loop reads CASSFSEPNYGYTF. CDR3 DNA sequence: TGCGCCAGCAGCTTTAGCGAACCTAACTATGGCTACACCTTC.

V is TRBV20-1 and J is TRBJ1-3, with no clear D. This CDR3 spans 12 amino acids. Trimming stripped 6 bases from V and 2 bases from J, with 8 bases between. CDR1 is DFQATT, CDR2 SNEGSKA, per germline (reference sequence). The CDR3 protein is CSAEAPGNTIYF. In nucleotides, the CDR3 is TGCAGTGCCGAAGCCCCTGGAAACACCATATATTTT.

This clonotype was observed many times. The V call is TRBV25-1, the J call TRBJ1-1; no clear D. CDR1 and CDR2 from the germline V gene are MGHDK and SYGVNS. The CDR3 has 14 residues. Trimming shortened V by 4 bases and J by 0 bases, and 9 bases separated the two germline ends. CDR3 bases: TGTGCCAGCAGTGCGACAACTCTGAACACTGAAGCTTTCTTT. Translated, it gives CASSATTLNTEAFF.

The V gene is TRBV20-1, the J gene TRBJ1-4; D unclear. The CDR3 has 13 residues. In germline, CDR1 is DFQATT, CDR2 SNEGSKA (reference sequence). V was clipped by 0 bases and J by 8 bases, with 10 bases between them. CDR3 DNA: TGCAGTGCTAGAGACAGAACCCCCGAAAAACTGTTTTTT. It translates to CSARDRTPEKLFF.

This rearrangement joins TRBV10-3 to TRBJ2-6; 8 bases align to TRBD1. J was trimmed by 15 bases and V by 4 bases; bases with no gene match: 11. The CDR3 is 14 residues long. Germline V gene lookup returns CDR1 ENHRY and CDR2 SYGVKD. The CDR3 loop reads CAISGSTGAYALTF. The CDR3 bases are TGTGCCATCAGTGGGTCGACAGGGGCCTACGCCCTGACTTTC.

V is TRBV12-3 or TRBV12-4 and J is TRBJ2-5, with D unresolved. The CDR3 runs 15 residues. V was shortened by 1 base and J by 1 base, with 10 bases between the two germline ends. For the CDR3, the DNA is TGTGCCAGCAGTTTAGGCCCATACATCCAAGAGACCCAGTACTTC. This translates into CASSLGPYIQETQYF.

V and J are TRBV20-1 and TRBJ1-1; D uncertain. The CDR3 contains 14 residues. Germline V gene data show CDR1 as DFQATT and CDR2 as SNEGSKA (reference sequence). V was pared by 6 bases and J by 4 bases, with 18 bases between. CDR3 in amino acids: CSAPPRGLGTEAFF. CDR3 sequence (DNA): TGCAGTGCCCCCCCACGGGGATTGGGCACTGAAGCTTTCTTT.

The chain employs TRBV2 and TRBJ1-1, with 7 bases fitting TRBD1. Looked up from germline, CDR1 is SNHLY and CDR2 is FYNNEI. The junction had 5 bases not matched to a gene; V was cut back by 7 bases and J by 0 bases. CDR3 size: 14 residues. The CDR3 spells CASTNRGVNTEAFF. In nucleotides, the CDR3 is TGTGCCAGCACCAACAGGGGAGTGAACACTGAAGCTTTCTTT.

This clonotype was counted between two and nine times. The V gene is TRBV7-3, the J gene TRBJ1-2; D perhaps matches TRBD1 (6 bases). This CDR3 contains 14 residues. V lost 5 bases to trimming and J lost 7 bases, with 17 bases between them. Germline V gene sequence: CDR1 SGHTA, CDR2 FQGTGA. The CDR3 loop is CASSQGQLVGGYTF. Here the CDR3 DNA reads TGTGCCAGCAGCCAAGGACAGCTGGTCGGTGGCTACACCTTC.

The genes are TRBV29-1 and TRBJ1-2, with unresolved D. Germline CDR1 SQVTM, CDR2 ANQGSEA. V was shortened by 0 bases and J by 2 bases, with 10 bases between the two germline ends. This CDR3 spans 14 amino acids. The CDR3 loop is CSVEDLTQNYGYTF. The CDR3 DNA reads TGCAGCGTTGAAGACTTAACACAGAACTATGGCTACACCTTC.

This clonotype was seen a few times. CDR3 sequence reads: CASSQARGAGNTGELFF. The CDR3 region has the DNA TGTGCCAGCAGCCAGGCCCGGGGAGCGGGGAACACCGGGGAGCTGTTTTTT. The chain couples TRBV4-2 to TRBJ2-2; a weak D match, TRBD2 (6 bases). This CDR3 has 17 amino acids. V lost 3 bases and J 1 base, leaving 15 bases between the germline ends. Germline loops: CDR1 LGHNA, CDR2 YNFKEQ.

The chain recombines TRBV20-1 with TRBJ2-7; 10 nucleotides line up with TRBD1. CDR3 size: 16 residues. CDR1 is DFQATT and CDR2 is SNEGSKA in the germline V gene (reference sequence). The CDR3 DNA is TGCAGCGCCACTTCCTCCGGGACAGGGGTCACCTACGAGCAGTACTTC. It yields the protein CSATSSGTGVTYEQYF.

This clonotype was seen at least ten times. The chain combines TRBV7-2 with TRBJ1-1; D is undetermined. This CDR3 has 17 residues. Trimming pared 4 bases from V and 0 bases from J, leaving 18 bases between. Germline V gene lookup returns CDR1 SGHTA and CDR2 FQGNSA. The CDR3 protein is CASSSYSRVYMNTEAFF. CDR3 nucleotide sequence: TGTGCCAGCAGCTCTTACTCCCGGGTATACATGAACACTGAAGCTTTCTTT.

The chain recombines TRBV2 with TRBJ2-1; 11 bases fit TRBD2. The CDR3 runs 12 residues. Germline V gives CDR1 SNHLY, CDR2 FYNNEI. The J segment lost 6 bases and the V segment lost 8 bases, leaving 0 bases of the junction unmatched. Here the CDR3 reads CASGTSGNEQFF. Written as DNA, the CDR3 is TGTGCCAGCGGGACTAGCGGCAATGAGCAGTTCTTC.

This clonotype appeared once. A read error may be the cause here, since a much bigger clone is one base away. The chain recombines TRBV2 with TRBJ2-7; TRBD1 might be the D (6 bases). Germline loops: CDR1 SNHLY, CDR2 FYNNEI. The CDR3 is 14 residues long. The CDR3 is CASRDLRGSNEQYF. DNA of the CDR3: TGTGCCAGCAGGGACCTCAGGGGCTCCAACGAGCAGTACTTC.

This clonotype appeared once. DNA for the CDR3: TGTGCCAGCAGTCTTCCGGGACATGGCTACACCTTC. This codes for CASSLPGHGYTF. The genes are TRBV2 and TRBJ1-2, with TRBD1 as a possible D gene (5 bases). The germline V gene has CDR1 SNHLY and CDR2 FYNNEI. The CDR3 is 12 residues long. The V and J ends lost 5 bases and 6 bases respectively, with 10 bases between them.

This clonotype has a handful of counts. The V call is TRBV20-1, the J call TRBJ2-7; 7 bases map to TRBD1. The CDR3 contains 13 residues. In germline, CDR1 is DFQATT, CDR2 SNEGSKA (reference sequence). Losses at the gene ends were 4 bases for V and 2 bases for J; bases not matched to a gene: 5. CDR3 residues: CSATGTDTYEQYF. In DNA form, the CDR3 reads TGCAGTGCTACCGGGACAGACACCTACGAGCAGTACTTC.

This clonotype has at least ten counts. The chain carries TRBV12-3 or TRBV12-4 and TRBJ1-1; D unresolved. V lost 6 bases and J lost 2, with 10 bases in between. The CDR3 sequence is 13 residues long. The CDR3 sequence: CASSLQANTEAFF. CDR3 sequence (DNA): TGTGCCAGCAGCCTTCAGGCCAACACTGAAGCTTTCTTT.

The chain carries TRBV29-1 and TRBJ2-7, with TRBD1 matching over 8 bases. CDR1 and CDR2 from the germline V gene are SQVTM and ANQGSEA. CDR3 length equals 13 residues. DNA of the CDR3: TGCAGTTATGGGCAGGGGGCCTCCTACGAGCAGTACTTC. It is translated as CSYGQGASYEQYF.

V usage is TRBV2 and J usage is TRBJ2-6, with a weak D call TRBD1 (6 bases). The length of the CDR3 is 18 residues. V lost 3 bases to trimming and J lost 0 bases, with 15 bases between them. Germline CDR1 is SNHLY and CDR2 is FYNNEI. The CDR3 sequence: CASSDGRTEFSGANVLTF. For the CDR3, the DNA is TGTGCCAGCAGTGACGGCAGGACAGAGTTCTCTGGGGCCAACGTCCTGACTTTC.

At least ten counts were recorded for this clonotype. This rearrangement joins TRBV20-1 to TRBJ1-4, with 7 bases aligning to TRBD1. From germline, CDR1 is DFQATT and CDR2 SNEGSKA (reference sequence). Trimming removed 3 bases from V and 8 bases from J; junction bases left unmatched: 12. The CDR3 loop spans 15 amino acids. The CDR3 is CSASEAGGGVEKLFF. CDR3 sequence (DNA): TGCAGTGCTAGTGAGGCAGGGGGTGGCGTAGAAAAACTGTTTTTT.

This clonotype occurred a few times. One junction end does not reproduce the germline sequence, and a read error may be involved. The J gene is TRBJ1-6, the V gene TRBV5-1, with a tentative D call TRBD1 (5 bases). The CDR3 is 15 residues long. Looked up from germline, CDR1 is SGHRS and CDR2 is YFSETQ. CDR3 nucleotides: TGTGCCAGCAGCTTGGCAACGGGGCAGGGTTCACCCCTCCACTTT. This encodes CASSLATGQGSPLHF.

The V call is TRBV12-3 or TRBV12-4, the J call TRBJ2-7, with 10 bases matching TRBD2. After removal of 6 bases from V and 4 bases from J, the junction contained 9 bases not matched to a gene. This CDR3 is 15 amino acids long. This CDR3 is CASSLTSGMGYEQYF. The CDR3 DNA follows: TGTGCCAGCAGCCTCACTAGCGGGATGGGGTACGAGCAGTACTTC.

Many counts were recorded for this clonotype. The chain links TRBV28 to TRBJ1-1; tentatively, D is TRBD1 (6 bases). The CDR3 runs 14 residues. CDR1 is MDHEN, CDR2 SYDVKM, per germline. The V gene lost 4 bases and the J gene lost 0 bases, with 9 bases spanning the gap. In DNA, the CDR3 is TGTGCCAGCAGTTGGGGGCCCATGAACACTGAAGCTTTCTTT. Amino acids: CASSWGPMNTEAFF.